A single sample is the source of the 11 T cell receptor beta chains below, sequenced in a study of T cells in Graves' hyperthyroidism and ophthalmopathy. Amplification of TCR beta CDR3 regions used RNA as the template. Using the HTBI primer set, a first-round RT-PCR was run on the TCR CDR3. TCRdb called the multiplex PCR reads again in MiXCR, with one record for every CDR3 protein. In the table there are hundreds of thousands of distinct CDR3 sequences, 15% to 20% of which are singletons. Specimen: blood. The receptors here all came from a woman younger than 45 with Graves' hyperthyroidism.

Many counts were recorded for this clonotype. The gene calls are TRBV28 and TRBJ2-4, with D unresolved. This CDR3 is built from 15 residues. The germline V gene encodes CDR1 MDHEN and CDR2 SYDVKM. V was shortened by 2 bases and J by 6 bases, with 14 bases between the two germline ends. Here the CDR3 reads CASSLAGTGGNIQYF. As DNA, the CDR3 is TGTGCCAGCAGTTTAGCAGGAACCGGCGGAAACATTCAGTACTTC.

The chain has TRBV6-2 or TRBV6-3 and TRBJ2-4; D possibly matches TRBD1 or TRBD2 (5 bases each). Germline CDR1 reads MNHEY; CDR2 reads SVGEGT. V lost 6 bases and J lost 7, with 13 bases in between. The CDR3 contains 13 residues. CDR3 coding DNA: TGTGCCAGCAGCCTCGGGACGAGCAACATTCAGTACTTC. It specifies CASSLGTSNIQYF.

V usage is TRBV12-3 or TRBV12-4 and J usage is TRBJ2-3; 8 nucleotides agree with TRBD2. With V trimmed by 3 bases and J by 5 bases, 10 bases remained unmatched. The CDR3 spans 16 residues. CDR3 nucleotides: TGTGCCAGCAGTTTTGGGCGGGAGGACCACGGAGATACGCAGTATTTT. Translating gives CASSFGREDHGDTQYF.

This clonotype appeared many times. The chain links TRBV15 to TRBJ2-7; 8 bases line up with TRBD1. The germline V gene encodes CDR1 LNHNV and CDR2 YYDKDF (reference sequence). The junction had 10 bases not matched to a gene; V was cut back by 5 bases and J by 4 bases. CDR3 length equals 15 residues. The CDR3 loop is CATSLRTGSLYEQYF. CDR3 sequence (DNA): TGTGCCACCAGCTTGCGGACAGGGAGCCTATACGAGCAGTACTTC.

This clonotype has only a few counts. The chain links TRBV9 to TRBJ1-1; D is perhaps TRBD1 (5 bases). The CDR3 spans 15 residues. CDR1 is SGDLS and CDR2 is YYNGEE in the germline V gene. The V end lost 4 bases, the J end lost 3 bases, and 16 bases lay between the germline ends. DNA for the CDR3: TGTGCCAGCAGCACCAGCCCCGGGGGGTACACTGAAGCTTTCTTT. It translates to CASSTSPGGYTEAFF. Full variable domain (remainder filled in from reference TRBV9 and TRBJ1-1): DSGVTQTPKHLITATGQRVTLRCSPRSGDLSVYWYQQSLDQGLQFLIQYYNGEERAKGNILERFSAQQFPDLHSELNLSSLELGDSALYFCASSTSPGGYTEAFFGQGTRLTVV.

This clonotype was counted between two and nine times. The CDR3 region has the DNA TGCGCCAGCAGTAATACGGCAGGCGATATACAAGAGACCCAGTACTTC. Translated: CASSNTAGDIQETQYF. The chain has TRBV10-2 and TRBJ2-5; D remains unclear. V lost 5 bases and J lost 2, with 18 bases in between. CDR1 and CDR2 from the germline V gene are WSHSY and SAAADI. This CDR3 comprises 16 residues.

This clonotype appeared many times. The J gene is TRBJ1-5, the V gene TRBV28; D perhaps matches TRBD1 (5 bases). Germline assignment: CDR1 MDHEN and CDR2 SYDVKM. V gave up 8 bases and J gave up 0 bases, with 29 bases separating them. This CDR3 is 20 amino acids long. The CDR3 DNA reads TGTGCCAGCTTTAAAGGACAAGGCCCAACTATGCTATATAGCAATCAGCCCCAGCATTTT. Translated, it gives CASFKGQGPTMLYSNQPQHF.

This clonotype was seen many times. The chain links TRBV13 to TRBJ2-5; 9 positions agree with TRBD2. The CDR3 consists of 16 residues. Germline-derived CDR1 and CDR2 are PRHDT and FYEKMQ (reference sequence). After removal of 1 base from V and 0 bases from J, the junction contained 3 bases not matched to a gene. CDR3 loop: CASSLDGGRDQETQYF. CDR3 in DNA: TGTGCCAGCAGCTTAGATGGCGGGAGGGACCAAGAGACCCAGTACTTC. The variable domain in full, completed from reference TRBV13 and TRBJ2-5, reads AAGVIQSPRHLIKEKRETATLKCYPIPRHDTVYWYQQGPGQDPQFLISFYEKMQSDKGSIPDRFSAQQFSDYHSELNMSSLELGDSALYFCASSLDGGRDQETQYFGPGTRLLVL.

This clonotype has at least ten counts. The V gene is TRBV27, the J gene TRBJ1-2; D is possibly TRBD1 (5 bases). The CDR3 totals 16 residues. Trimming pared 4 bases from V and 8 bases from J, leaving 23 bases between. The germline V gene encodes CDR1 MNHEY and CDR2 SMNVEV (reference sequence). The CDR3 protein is CASSSKGTEQLRGYTF. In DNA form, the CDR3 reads TGTGCCAGCAGTTCGAAAGGGACGGAGCAGCTGAGAGGCTACACCTTC.

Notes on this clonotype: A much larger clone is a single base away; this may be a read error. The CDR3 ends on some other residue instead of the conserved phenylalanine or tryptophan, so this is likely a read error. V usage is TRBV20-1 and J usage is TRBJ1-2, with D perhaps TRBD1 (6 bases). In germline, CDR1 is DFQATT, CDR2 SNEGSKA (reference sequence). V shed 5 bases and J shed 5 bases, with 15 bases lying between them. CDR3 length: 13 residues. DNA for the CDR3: TGCAGTGCTCCTCAGGGGATCTGGTATGGCTACACCCTC. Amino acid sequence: CSAPQGIWYGYTL.

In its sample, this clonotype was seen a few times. The CDR3 coding sequence is TGCGCCAGCACATCAGGGGCGACCTACAATGAGCAGTTCTTC. Translation gives CASTSGATYNEQFF. This chain joins TRBV5-1 and TRBJ2-1, with D possibly TRBD1 on 6 matching bases. CDR1 and CDR2 (germline): SGHRS, YFSETQ. This CDR3 comprises 14 residues. The germline V and J ends were trimmed by 6 bases and 2 bases, with 12 bases remaining between them.